This T cell receptor beta chain was identified in a study of control samples from healthy donors and cancer patients. Sequencing used immunoSEQ multiplex PCR; TCRdb keeps in-frame clones, though not all of them. The table records some 140,000 clones, around 94% of them present only once. This CDR3 has 14 amino acids. V lost 5 bases, J lost 7 bases, and 17 bases lay in between. Germline CDR1 reads LNHDA; CDR2 reads SQIVND (reference sequence). The chain links TRBV19 to TRBJ1-1; D is uncertain. The source of this sequence is a man in his fifties or sixties with colorectal cancer. What was sequenced was PBMCs. The CDR3 DNA is TGTGCCAGTAGTGCCCCTTTGGCTGGTGATGAAGCTTTCTTT. This gives the protein CASSAPLAGDEAFF.